Each of the 27 T cell receptor beta chains below was sequenced from the same sample in a study of tumor-infiltrating lymphocytes in primary liver carcinoma. The authors took blood RNA from unsorted whole blood and also extracted germline DNA. TCR beta cDNA was prepared out of roughly 500 ng total RNA by means of a constant-region primer. Three nested multiplex PCR rounds, a slightly modified ARM-PCR method, built the TCR beta libraries. Investigators reported that the first two PCR rounds, at around 11 cycles each, used TRBV1-TRBV30 forward primers with a C-beta reverse primer. MiXCR, applied by TCRdb to the multiplex PCR reads, yields one record per CDR3 protein. The repertoire includes 310,000 or so distinct CDR3 sequences, nearly 60% of them detected once, and about 18% sits in the top ten. The sequencing input was peripheral blood. The receptors shown here come from a woman aged 25 to 39 with primary liver carcinoma and hepatitis B virus infection.

This clonotype was picked up a small number of times. V usage is TRBV10-3 and J usage is TRBJ1-2; D remains unclear. CDR1 is ENHRY and CDR2 is SYGVKD in the germline V gene. The V end was cut by 2 bases, the J end by 6 bases, with 4 bases between. The CDR3 covers 11 residues. DNA of the CDR3: TGTGCCATCAGTGAGGGGCATGGCTACACCTTC. The encoded protein is CAISEGHGYTF.

This CDR3 reads CASSWWDPPQETQYF. DNA for the CDR3: TGTGCCAGCAGCTGGTGGGATCCCCCCCAAGAGACCCAGTACTTC. The chain is built from TRBV7-8 and TRBJ2-5; the D is unclear. Germline CDR1 reads SGHVS; CDR2 reads FQNEAQ. The V end was cut by 4 bases, the J end by 1 base, with 13 bases between. The CDR3 is made up of 15 amino acids.

This clonotype came up a few times. Being one base from a much bigger clone, this may be a read error. The chain uses TRBV29-1 and TRBJ2-1; 10 nucleotides agree with TRBD2. There are 14 residues in the CDR3. Germline V gene sequence: CDR1 SQVTM, CDR2 ANQGSEA. CDR3 protein: CGVGSGRAYGEQFF. CDR3 coding DNA: TGCGGCGTCGGAAGCGGGAGGGCTTACGGTGAGCAGTTCTTC.

This clonotype was detected a few times. The chain has TRBV14 and TRBJ2-1; D not resolved. Germline assignment: CDR1 SGHDN and CDR2 FVKESK. The CDR3 spans 13 residues. V was shortened by 4 bases and J by 6 bases, with 10 bases between the two germline ends. CDR3 in DNA: TGTGCCAGCAGCCTCTATGTGGTCAATGAGCAGTTCTTC. Translation: CASSLYVVNEQFF.

This clonotype was seen many times. The genes are TRBV6-5 and TRBJ1-6; D not resolved. V was clipped by 6 bases and J by 10 bases, with 19 bases between them. Germline lookup yields CDR1 MNHEY and CDR2 SVGAGI. This CDR3 region has 15 residues. The CDR3 is CASSYGVEGISPLHF. Here the CDR3 DNA reads TGTGCCAGCAGCTACGGCGTGGAGGGCATATCACCCCTCCACTTT.

About this clonotype itself: The junction differs from germline at one of its ends, possibly a read error. This chain links TRBV11-2 with TRBJ2-2, with D unresolved. CDR3 size: 15 residues. From germline, CDR1 is SGHAT and CDR2 FQNNGV. Here the CDR3 reads CANSLRGTVSGELFF. CDR3 nucleotides: TGTGCCAACAGCTTAAGAGGAACAGTTAGCGGGGAGCTGTTTTTT.

Comment on this clonotype: A read error may be the cause here, since a much bigger clone is one base away. The J gene is TRBJ1-6, the V gene TRBV6-5; D is ambiguous. Germline CDR1 MNHEY, CDR2 SVGAGI. The CDR3 extends over 15 amino acids. CDR3 DNA sequence: TGTGCCAGCAGTTACGGAACCAGAATGAATTCACCCATCCACTTT. It yields the protein CASSYGTRMNSPIHF.

A note on this clonotype: Sequence at one end of the junction differs from germline and may be a read error. The CDR3 protein is CASSLTRIGELLF. In DNA, the CDR3 is TGTGCCAGCAGTTTGACAAGGATTGGGGAGCTGCTTTTT. The gene calls are TRBV12-3 or TRBV12-4 and TRBJ2-2; weak D call: TRBD2 (5 bases). CDR3 length: 13 amino acids.

The rearrangement uses TRBV6-1 and TRBJ1-5, with TRBD1 matching over 10 bases. V lost 8 bases and J lost 4; bases outside the gene matches: 5. Germline V CDR1 and CDR2: MNHNS, SASEGT. The CDR3 is 14 amino acids. The CDR3 coding sequence is TGTGCCAGCGCAGACAGGGGGCGAAATCAGCCCCAGCATTTT. This codes for CASADRGRNQPQHF.

Comment on this clonotype: Sequence at one end of the junction differs from germline and may be a read error. The chain combines TRBV5-5 with TRBJ1-5; D unresolved. Germline CDR1 is SGHKS and CDR2 is YYEKEE (reference sequence). The CDR3 consists of 13 residues. CDR3 DNA sequence: TGTGCCAGCAGCTTGGGGGTAAATCAGCCCCAGAATTTT. Amino acids: CASSLGVNQPQNF.

Notes on this clonotype: At one end, the junction sequence differs from germline, possibly due to a read error. The V call is TRBV12-3 or TRBV12-4, the J call TRBJ2-1; 13 positions match TRBD2. CDR3 length: 19 amino acids. For the CDR3, the DNA is TGTGACAGCAGTGCCGAACTACTAGCGGGAGGGCCGAGTGGGAATGAGCAGTTCTTC. Amino acids: CDSSAELLAGGPSGNEQFF.

This clonotype was counted once. The CDR3 does not close with the conserved phenylalanine or tryptophan, likely indicating a read error. This sequence joins TRBV7-9 and TRBJ2-1; D ambiguous. Germline CDR1 and CDR2: SEHNR and FQNEAQ (reference sequence). This CDR3 has 13 amino acids. DNA of the CDR3: TGCGCCAGCAGCCCCCCTTCCTACAATGAGCAGTTCTTA. Translation gives CASSPPSYNEQFL.

This clonotype has only one observation. Sequence at one end of the junction differs from germline and may be a read error. The chain combines TRBV29-1 with TRBJ1-2; maybe TRBD1 (6 bases). CDR3 length: 13 amino acids. Germline lookup yields CDR1 SQVTM and CDR2 ANQGSEA. CDR3 loop: CSAKQGWDYGYTF. In DNA, the CDR3 is TGCAGCGCCAAACAGGGCTGGGACTATGGCTATACCTTC.

Points on this clonotype: A much larger clone sits a single nucleotide away, making a read error possible. This chain joins TRBV5-4 and TRBJ1-6; 7 bases are a match to TRBD1. V shed 6 bases, J shed 7 bases, and the junction held 7 bases outside the gene matches. The CDR3 spans 14 residues. Germline V gene sequence: CDR1 SGHNT, CDR2 YYREEE (reference sequence). CDR3 amino acids: CASNWGTVNSPLHF. CDR3 coding DNA: TGTGCCAGCAACTGGGGGACAGTCAATTCACCCCTCCACTTT.

This clonotype was found a few times. The rearrangement uses TRBV6-1 and TRBJ2-2, with a possible D match to TRBD2 (5 bases). The V gene's germline CDR1 is MNHNS and CDR2 SASEGT. Between the trimmed V and J ends, which lost 4 bases and 0 bases, there was a span of 12 bases. The CDR3 extends over 16 amino acids. CDR3 in amino acids: CASSARLSANTGELFF. The CDR3 DNA reads TGTGCCAGCAGTGCCCGACTAAGCGCGAACACCGGGGAGCTGTTTTTT.

This clonotype has more than one count but fewer than ten. The chain combines TRBV5-6 with TRBJ1-2; D is undetermined. The CDR3 has 15 amino acids. Trimming took off 0 bases at V and 1 base at J, with 10 bases between the two ends. Germline lookup yields CDR1 SGHDT and CDR2 YYEEEE. The CDR3, as DNA: TGTGCCAGCAGCTTGGGCCTACAGTATAACTATGGCTACACCTTC. Protein: CASSLGLQYNYGYTF.

CDR3 sequence: CASSQTDREVGQPQHF. The CDR3 region has the DNA TGTGCCAGCAGCCAAACCGACAGGGAGGTCGGACAGCCCCAGCATTTT. This chain connects TRBV7-8 to TRBJ1-5, with TRBD1 matching 7 bases. Looked up from germline, CDR1 is SGHVS and CDR2 is FQNEAQ. The CDR3 is 16 amino acids. V lost 5 bases and J lost 7; bases outside the gene matches: 14.

This clonotype was seen many times. The chain combines TRBV6-5 with TRBJ2-6; D is undetermined. Germline CDR1 is MNHEY and CDR2 is SVGAGI. The V end was cut by 5 bases, the J end by 4 bases, with 3 bases between. This CDR3 comprises 12 residues. CDR3 DNA: TGTGCCAGCAGTAAAGGGGCCAACGTCCTGACTTTC. Its protein product is CASSKGANVLTF.

In the case of this clonotype: A read error may explain this, as a much larger clone is one base away. The V gene is TRBV10-3, the J gene TRBJ2-2; D possibly corresponds to TRBD1 (5 bases). Looked up from germline, CDR1 is ENHRY and CDR2 is SYGVKD. This CDR3 has 13 residues. The CDR3 loop is CVIRQRNTGELFF. The CDR3 DNA is TGTGTCATAAGACAGAGGAACACCGGGGAGCTGTTTTTT.

The chain couples TRBV6-6 to TRBJ1-6, with 7 bases aligning to TRBD1. CDR1 and CDR2 (germline): MNHNY, SVGAGI (reference sequence). V lost 5 bases and J lost 0; bases outside the gene matches: 7. The length of the CDR3 is 17 residues. The CDR3 DNA is TGTGCCAGCAGTCCCCAGGGGGGGAGCTCCTATAATTCACCCCTCCACTTT. Protein sequence: CASSPQGGSSYNSPLHF.

This clonotype came up once. This may arise from a read error, as a much more abundant clone is one base away. The V and J genes are TRBV12-3 or TRBV12-4 and TRBJ1-2; 10 nucleotides align to TRBD1. The CDR3 covers 14 residues. Trimming took 6 bases from V and 7 from J; bases not matched to a gene: 8. The CDR3 loop is CASSHSWTGGGYTF. Written as DNA, the CDR3 is TGTGCCAGCAGCCACTCTTGGACAGGGGGTGGCTACACCTTC.

The rearrangement links TRBV11-2 to TRBJ2-1; D perhaps matches TRBD2 (7 bases). The germline V gene has CDR1 SGHAT and CDR2 FQNNGV. The CDR3 totals 16 residues. V was pared by 4 bases and J by 5 bases, with 18 bases between. CDR3 nucleotide sequence: TGTGCCAGCAGCTGGGGGGGATTAACAGGGAACAATGAGCAGTTCTTC. Translating gives CASSWGGLTGNNEQFF.

Turning to this clonotype: As the CDR3 is not closed by the conserved phenylalanine or tryptophan, this likely results from a read error. CDR3 loop: CASSPKGMGGETQYS. Written as DNA, the CDR3 is TGTGCCAGCAGCCCCAAGGGGATGGGAGGGGAGACCCAGTACTCC. The V call is TRBV5-6, the J call TRBJ2-5; 7 bases match TRBD2. J lost 5 bases, V lost 4 bases, and 11 bases had no gene match. Germline V gene data show CDR1 as SGHDT and CDR2 as YYEEEE. This CDR3 spans 15 amino acids.

This clonotype was counted between two and nine times. The rearrangement uses TRBV6-5 and TRBJ2-3, with no clear D. V was clipped by 2 bases and J by 0 bases, with 6 bases between them. CDR1 MNHEY and CDR2 SVGAGI come from the germline V gene. The CDR3 is 14 amino acids. DNA of the CDR3: TGTGCCAGCAGTTACGATCGGAGCACAGATACGCAGTATTTT. Encoded protein: CASSYDRSTDTQYF.

The chain couples TRBV6-5 to TRBJ2-6; D unresolved. This CDR3 is 20 amino acids long. Trimming shortened V by 4 bases and J by 1 base, and 23 bases separated the two germline ends. The germline CDR1 and CDR2 sequences are MNHEY and SVGAGI. CDR3 DNA: TGTGCCAGCAGTTCCCCCCCTGGGGTAGCATTCTCTTCTGGGGCCAACGTCCTGACTTTC. Its protein product is CASSSPPGVAFSSGANVLTF.

This clonotype has just a few counts. The rearrangement uses TRBV12-3 or TRBV12-4 and TRBJ2-1; the match to TRBD2 covers 8 bases. Germline trimming cut 6 bases from V and 4 bases from J; bases unmatched to any gene: 11. The CDR3 has 16 residues. The CDR3 here is CASSLILSGIYNEQFF. CDR3 nucleotide sequence: TGTGCCAGCAGCCTAATCCTTAGCGGGATTTACAATGAGCAGTTCTTC.

This clonotype has a count of ten or more. The chain has TRBV12-3 or TRBV12-4 and TRBJ2-1; D is ambiguous. The V and J ends lost 5 bases and 9 bases respectively, with 11 bases between them. This CDR3 is 12 amino acids long. The CDR3 loop is CASSPALSEQFF. In DNA, the CDR3 is TGTGCCAGCAGTCCGGCCCTGAGTGAGCAGTTCTTC.